The clone carrying this T cell receptor (beta chain) was counted between two and nine times. The antigen remains unidentified. The source of the sample is a study of identical twins. Findings of the study overall: Models underpredicted monozygotic twin sharing of out-of-frame TCR alpha. Where out-of-frame alpha sequences were twin-shared, they showed excess low generation probability.

The CDR3 extends over 16 amino acids. Germline-derived CDR1 and CDR2 are MDHEN and SYDVKM. Between the trimmed V and J ends, which lost 2 bases and 0 bases, there was a span of 11 bases. Through template switching, a universal primer site was introduced, and the cDNA contained unique molecular identifiers. TCRdb redid the calling of the 5' RACE reads with MiXCR, one entry per CDR3 protein. The profile covers around 650,000 distinct CDR3 sequences, with under 8.5% appearing a single time and 1.5% to 2% taken by the ten largest. These records were also assigned to another study, of yellow fever vaccine responses in identical twins.

The source of this sequence is a woman aged 18-29 years in good health. Sequenced material: PBMCs. This chain uses TRBV28 with TRBJ1-5; no definite D call. CDR3: CASSLMPRNSNQPQHF. CDR3 DNA sequence: TGTGCCAGCAGTTTAATGCCCAGAAATAGCAATCAGCCCCAGCATTTT.